This entry concerns a single T cell receptor beta chain. There are 14 residues in the CDR3. Per germline, CDR1 MNHEY and CDR2 SVGAGI. The trim removed 9 bases at V and 0 bases at J, leaving 6 bases unmatched. The data stem from a study of blood T cell repertoires in COVID-19. The data were produced by immunoSEQ multiplex PCR, yet TCRdb's version contains in-frame clones alone and is incomplete. The sample holds 330,000 or so clones, about 90% seen once. This sequence was found in a man aged 25-45 years who had recovered from COVID-19. The chain carries TRBV6-5 and TRBJ2-3; 7 bases fit TRBD1. The material sequenced was PBMCs or T cells enriched from blood (not recorded which). The CDR3 sequence: CASRQGRSTDTQYF. In DNA, the CDR3 is TGTGCCAGTCGACAGGGAAGGAGCACAGATACGCAGTATTTT.